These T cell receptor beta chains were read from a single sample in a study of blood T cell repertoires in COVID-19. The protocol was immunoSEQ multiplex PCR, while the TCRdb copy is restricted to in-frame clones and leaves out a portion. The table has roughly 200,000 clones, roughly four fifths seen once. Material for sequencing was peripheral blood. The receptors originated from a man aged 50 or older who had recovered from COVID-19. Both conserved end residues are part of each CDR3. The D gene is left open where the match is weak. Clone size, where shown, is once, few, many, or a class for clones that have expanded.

cdr3_nt: TGCAGTGCTACAGGGACCGGGGAGCTGTTTTTT
cdr3_aa: CSATGTGELFF
d_call: NA
clone_size: many
cdr3_length: 11
j_call: TRBJ2-2
v_call: TRBV20-1

cdr3_nt: TGTGCCAGCAGCGCCCGGGTAGGACAGGGAAACTCTGGGGCCAACGTCCTGACTTTC
cdr3_aa: CASSARVGQGNSGANVLTF
d_call: TRBD1
clone_size: NA
cdr3_length: 19
j_call: TRBJ2-6
v_call: TRBV9

cdr3_nt: TGTGCCAGTGAGAACTCCTACGAGCAGTACTTC
cdr3_aa: CASENSYEQYF
d_call: NA
clone_size: NA
cdr3_length: 11
j_call: TRBJ2-7
v_call: TRBV28

cdr3_nt: TGCAGCGTTTTCAGGGACAGGGATTATCGCATGAACACTGAAGCTTTCTTT
cdr3_aa: CSVFRDRDYRMNTEAFF
d_call: TRBD1
clone_size: once
cdr3_length: 17
j_call: TRBJ1-1
v_call: TRBV29-1

cdr3_nt: TGCGCCAGCAGCTTGGCCGACTACTACTATGGCTACACCTTC
cdr3_aa: CASSLADYYYGYTF
d_call: NA
clone_size: NA
cdr3_length: 14
j_call: TRBJ1-2
v_call: TRBV5-1

cdr3_nt: TGTGCCAGCTCACCAGGGACAGGGGATAACTATGGCTACACCTTC
cdr3_aa: CASSPGTGDNYGYTF
d_call: TRBD1
clone_size: NA
cdr3_length: 15
j_call: TRBJ1-2
v_call: TRBV18

cdr3_nt: TGTGCCAGCAGTAACCAGGGGCCAGGTGGCTACACCTTC
cdr3_aa: CASSNQGPGGYTF
d_call: NA
clone_size: NA
cdr3_length: 13
j_call: TRBJ1-2
v_call: TRBV6-5

cdr3_nt: TGTGCCAGCAGTTACGAAAAACAGGGATTTTATGGCTACACCTTC
cdr3_aa: CASSYEKQGFYGYTF
d_call: NA
clone_size: NA
cdr3_length: 15
j_call: TRBJ1-2
v_call: TRBV6-6

cdr3_nt: TGTGCCAGCAGCCTGACTACTACAGGGTCACCCCTCCACTTT
cdr3_aa: CASSLTTTGSPLHF
d_call: NA
clone_size: NA
cdr3_length: 14
j_call: TRBJ1-6
v_call: TRBV7-3

cdr3_nt: TGTGCTAGTGGTTTGGAACCGGGACAGGGTGTTGAGACCCAGTACTTC
cdr3_aa: CASGLEPGQGVETQYF
d_call: TRBD1
clone_size: NA
cdr3_length: 16
j_call: TRBJ2-5
v_call: TRBV12-5

cdr3_nt: TGTGCCTGGAGTGTGTATTTCCCCGGGGAGCTGTTTTTT
cdr3_aa: CAWSVYFPGELFF
d_call: NA
clone_size: NA
cdr3_length: 13
j_call: TRBJ2-2
v_call: TRBV30

cdr3_nt: TGTGCCAGTAGTTTCATAGCGGGAGGAACCTACAATGAGCAGTTCTTC
cdr3_aa: CASSFIAGGTYNEQFF
d_call: TRBD2
clone_size: few
cdr3_length: 16
j_call: TRBJ2-1
v_call: TRBV19

cdr3_nt: TGTGCCAGCAGCCCGAGCGGGGGAAACTACGAGCAGTACTTC
cdr3_aa: CASSPSGGNYEQYF
d_call: TRBD2
clone_size: NA
cdr3_length: 14
j_call: TRBJ2-7
v_call: TRBV5-6

cdr3_nt: TGTGCCAGCAGCCAAATGGGAGTGAGCACAGATACGCAGTATTTT
cdr3_aa: CASSQMGVSTDTQYF
d_call: NA
clone_size: NA
cdr3_length: 15
j_call: TRBJ2-3
v_call: TRBV7-2